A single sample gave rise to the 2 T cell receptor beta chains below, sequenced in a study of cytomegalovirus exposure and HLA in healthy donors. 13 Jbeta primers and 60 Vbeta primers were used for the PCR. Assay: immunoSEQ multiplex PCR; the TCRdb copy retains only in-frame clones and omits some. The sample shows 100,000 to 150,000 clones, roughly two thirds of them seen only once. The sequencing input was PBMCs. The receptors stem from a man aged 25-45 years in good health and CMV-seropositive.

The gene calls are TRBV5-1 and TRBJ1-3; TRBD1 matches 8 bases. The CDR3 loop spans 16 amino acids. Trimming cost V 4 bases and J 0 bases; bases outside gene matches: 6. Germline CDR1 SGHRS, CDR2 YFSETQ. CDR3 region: CASSDAGTGSGNTIYF. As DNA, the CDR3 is TGCGCCAGCAGCGACGCCGGGACAGGCTCTGGAAACACCATATATTTT. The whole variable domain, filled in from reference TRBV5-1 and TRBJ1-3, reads KAGVTQTPRYLIKTRGQQVTLSCSPISGHRSVSWYQQTPGQGLQFLFEYFSETQRNKGNFPGRFSGRQFSNSRSEMNVSTLELGDSALYLCASSDAGTGSGNTIYFGEGSWLTVV.

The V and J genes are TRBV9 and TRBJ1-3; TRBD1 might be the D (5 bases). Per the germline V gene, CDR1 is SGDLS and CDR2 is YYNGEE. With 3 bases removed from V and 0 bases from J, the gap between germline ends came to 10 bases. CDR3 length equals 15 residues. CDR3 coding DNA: TGTGCCAGCAGCGGGGGACTGAACTCTGGAAACACCATATATTTT. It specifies CASSGGLNSGNTIYF.